Sequencing of this T cell receptor beta chain was carried out in a study of blood T cell repertoires in COVID-19. About the research overall: The analysed material was cDNA or gDNA that came from T cells, B-cell-depleted T cells, or PBMCs.

Participants had their cohort set by participant-reported clinical history. The CDR3 length is 15 residues. CDR1 DFQATT and CDR2 SNEGSKA come from the germline V gene (reference sequence). Trimming took 3 bases from V and 1 from J; bases not matched to a gene: 6. Original processing notes: Amplification from reference gene primers served as the basis for estimated nucleated cell counts. The assay was immunoSEQ multiplex PCR, and TCRdb's table has in-frame clones only and misses some. For V, J and clone size, that table is used; D and trimming come from the DNA. The sample lists approximately 230,000 clones; around 90% were seen once.

The material sequenced was PBMCs or T cells enriched from blood (not recorded which). The rearrangement joins TRBV20-1 to TRBJ2-7, with 10 nucleotides matching TRBD2. The sequence derives from a woman aged 25-40 years with acute COVID-19. CDR3 coding DNA: TGCAGTGCTAGTGCTAGCGGGGGCTCTTCCTACGAGCAGTACTTC. Protein sequence: CSASASGGSSYEQYF.